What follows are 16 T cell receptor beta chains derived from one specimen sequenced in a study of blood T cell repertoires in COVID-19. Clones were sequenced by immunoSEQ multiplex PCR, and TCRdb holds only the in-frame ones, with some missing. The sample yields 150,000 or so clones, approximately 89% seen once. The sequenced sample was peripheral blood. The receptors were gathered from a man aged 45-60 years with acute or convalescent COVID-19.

The CDR3 region has the DNA TGTGCCAGTAGTACCATAGCGGGTGGAACCAATGAGCAGTTCTTC. This codes for CASSTIAGGTNEQFF. The chain uses TRBV19 and TRBJ2-1; 7 bases align to TRBD2. Germline V gene data show CDR1 as LNHDA and CDR2 as SQIVND (reference sequence). J gave up 6 bases and V 4 bases, and 9 bases lay outside the gene matches. The CDR3 covers 15 residues.

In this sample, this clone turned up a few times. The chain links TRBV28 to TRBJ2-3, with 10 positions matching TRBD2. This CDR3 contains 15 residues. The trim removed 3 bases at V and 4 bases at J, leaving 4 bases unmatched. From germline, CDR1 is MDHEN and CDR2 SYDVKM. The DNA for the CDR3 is TGTGCCAGCAGTTTCAGCCTAGCGGGAGCAGATACGCAGTATTTT. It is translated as CASSFSLAGADTQYF.

Here the CDR3 reads CASSPGTSGRTDTQYF. The CDR3 DNA is TGTGCCAGCAGCCCCGGGACTAGCGGGAGGACAGATACGCAGTATTTT. The genes are TRBV11-2 and TRBJ2-3, with 15 bases aligning to TRBD2. The germline gives CDR1 SGHAT, CDR2 FQNNGV. CDR3 length: 16 residues. V lost 5 bases and J lost 3; bases outside the gene matches: 3.

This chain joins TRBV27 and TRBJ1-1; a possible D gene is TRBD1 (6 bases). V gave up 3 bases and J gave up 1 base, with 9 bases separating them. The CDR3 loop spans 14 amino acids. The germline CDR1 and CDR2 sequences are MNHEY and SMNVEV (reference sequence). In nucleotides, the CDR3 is TGTGCCAGCAGTTTGACAGGAAGGAACACTGAAGCTTTCTTT. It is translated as CASSLTGRNTEAFF.

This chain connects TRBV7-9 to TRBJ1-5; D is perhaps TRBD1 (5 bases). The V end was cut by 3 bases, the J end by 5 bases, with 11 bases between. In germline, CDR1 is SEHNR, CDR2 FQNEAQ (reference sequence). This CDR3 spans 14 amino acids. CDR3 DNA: TGTGCCAGCAGCTTCCAGGGTGAGGATCAGCCCCAGCATTTT. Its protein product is CASSFQGEDQPQHF.

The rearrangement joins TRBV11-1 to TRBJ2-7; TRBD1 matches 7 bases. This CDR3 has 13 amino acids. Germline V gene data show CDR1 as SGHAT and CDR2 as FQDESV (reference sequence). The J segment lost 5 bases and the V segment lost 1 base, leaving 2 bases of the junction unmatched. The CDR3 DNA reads TGTGCCAGCAGCTTAGACAGGGGCGACGAGCAGTACTTC. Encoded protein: CASSLDRGDEQYF.

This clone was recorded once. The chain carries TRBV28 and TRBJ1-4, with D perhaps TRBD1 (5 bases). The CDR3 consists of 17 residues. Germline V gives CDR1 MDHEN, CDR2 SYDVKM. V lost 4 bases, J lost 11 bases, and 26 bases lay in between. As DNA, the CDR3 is TGTGCCAGCAGTTCGGGGGACGGAGGGTCCCTCTTTTCCAAACTGTTTTTT. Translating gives CASSSGDGGSLFSKLFF.

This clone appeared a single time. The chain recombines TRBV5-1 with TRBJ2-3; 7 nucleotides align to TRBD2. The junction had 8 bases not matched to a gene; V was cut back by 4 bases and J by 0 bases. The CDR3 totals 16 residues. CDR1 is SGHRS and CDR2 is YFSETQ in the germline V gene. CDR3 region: CASSGGAGMSTDTQYF. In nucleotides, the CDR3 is TGCGCCAGCAGCGGTGGAGCGGGGATGAGCACAGATACGCAGTATTTT.

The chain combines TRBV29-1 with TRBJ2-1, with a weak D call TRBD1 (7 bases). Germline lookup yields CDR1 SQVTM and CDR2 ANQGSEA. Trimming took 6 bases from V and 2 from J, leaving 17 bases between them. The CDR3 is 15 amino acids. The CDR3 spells CSVGGGTETYNEQFF. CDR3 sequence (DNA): TGCAGCGTCGGGGGTGGGACAGAAACCTACAATGAGCAGTTCTTC.

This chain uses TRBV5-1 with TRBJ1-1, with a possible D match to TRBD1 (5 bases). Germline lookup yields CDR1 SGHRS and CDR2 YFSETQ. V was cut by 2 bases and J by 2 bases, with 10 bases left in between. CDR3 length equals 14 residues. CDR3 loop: CASSFQGFNTEAFF. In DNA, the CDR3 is TGCGCCAGCAGCTTCCAGGGTTTTAACACTGAAGCTTTCTTT.

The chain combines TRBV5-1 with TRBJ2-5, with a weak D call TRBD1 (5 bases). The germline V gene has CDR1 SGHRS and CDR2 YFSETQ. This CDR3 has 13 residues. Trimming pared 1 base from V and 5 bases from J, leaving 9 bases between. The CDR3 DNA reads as TGCGCCAGCAGCTTGCAGGGAATGGAGACCCAGTACTTC. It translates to CASSLQGMETQYF.

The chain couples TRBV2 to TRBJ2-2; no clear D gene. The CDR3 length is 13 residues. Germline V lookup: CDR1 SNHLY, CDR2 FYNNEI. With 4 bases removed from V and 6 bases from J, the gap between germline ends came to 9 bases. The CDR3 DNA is TGTGCCAGCAGTGCGATGAAGCCCGGGGAGCTGTTTTTT. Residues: CASSAMKPGELFF.

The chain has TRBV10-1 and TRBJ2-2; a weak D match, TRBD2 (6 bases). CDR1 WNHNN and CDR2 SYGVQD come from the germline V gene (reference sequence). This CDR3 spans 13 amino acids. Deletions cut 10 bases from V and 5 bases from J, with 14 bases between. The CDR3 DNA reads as TGCGCCACCTCGGACTATAGGACCGGGGAGCTGTTTTTT. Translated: CATSDYRTGELFF.

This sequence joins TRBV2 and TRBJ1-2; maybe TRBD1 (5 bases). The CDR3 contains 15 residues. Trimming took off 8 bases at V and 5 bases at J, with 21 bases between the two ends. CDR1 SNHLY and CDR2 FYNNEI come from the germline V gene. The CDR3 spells CASVPQRGWGYGYTF. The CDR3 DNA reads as TGTGCCAGCGTTCCCCAGCGGGGGTGGGGGTATGGCTACACCTTC.

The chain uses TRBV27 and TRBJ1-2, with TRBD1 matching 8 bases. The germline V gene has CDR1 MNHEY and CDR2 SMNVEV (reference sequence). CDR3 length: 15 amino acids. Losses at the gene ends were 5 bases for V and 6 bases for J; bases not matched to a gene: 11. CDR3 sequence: CASSRLTGTGNGYTF. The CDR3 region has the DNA TGTGCCAGCAGTAGATTAACCGGGACAGGCAATGGCTACACCTTC.

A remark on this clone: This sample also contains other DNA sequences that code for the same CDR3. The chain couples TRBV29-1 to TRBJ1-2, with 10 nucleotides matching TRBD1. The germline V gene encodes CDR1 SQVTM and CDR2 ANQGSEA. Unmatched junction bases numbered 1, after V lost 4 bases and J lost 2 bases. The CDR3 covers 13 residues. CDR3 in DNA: TGCAGCGTTGGACAGGGGGCGAACTATGGCTACACCTTC. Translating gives CSVGQGANYGYTF.